This T cell receptor (beta chain) is drawn from a study of shared clonotypes between healthy human individuals. The study, taken as a whole, reports: A generally larger estimated richness was seen in naive subsets than in memory subsets. It was the few donors that limited the genetic and exposure-history diversity represented.

Here immunoSEQ multiplex PCR was the method, and the copy in TCRdb shows in-frame clones only, minus some. The sample yields roughly 1.4 million clones, about 98.5% seen once. Notes on this clone: Its antigen remains unidentified.

V dropped 1 base and J dropped 6 bases, with 11 bases sitting between them. This CDR3 is built from 14 residues. From germline, CDR1 is LGHNA and CDR2 YNFKEQ. The rearrangement links TRBV4-2 to TRBJ2-3; D is possibly TRBD2 (6 bases). Sequencing was performed on naive CD4+ T cells sorted from blood. Sample subset: CD45RA+ positively selected. This TCR derives from a man between 25 and 39 years old in good health. CDR3 in amino acids: CASSQVVREDTQYF. CDR3 nucleotides: TGTGCCAGCAGCCAAGTGGTCCGGGAGGATACGCAGTATTTT.